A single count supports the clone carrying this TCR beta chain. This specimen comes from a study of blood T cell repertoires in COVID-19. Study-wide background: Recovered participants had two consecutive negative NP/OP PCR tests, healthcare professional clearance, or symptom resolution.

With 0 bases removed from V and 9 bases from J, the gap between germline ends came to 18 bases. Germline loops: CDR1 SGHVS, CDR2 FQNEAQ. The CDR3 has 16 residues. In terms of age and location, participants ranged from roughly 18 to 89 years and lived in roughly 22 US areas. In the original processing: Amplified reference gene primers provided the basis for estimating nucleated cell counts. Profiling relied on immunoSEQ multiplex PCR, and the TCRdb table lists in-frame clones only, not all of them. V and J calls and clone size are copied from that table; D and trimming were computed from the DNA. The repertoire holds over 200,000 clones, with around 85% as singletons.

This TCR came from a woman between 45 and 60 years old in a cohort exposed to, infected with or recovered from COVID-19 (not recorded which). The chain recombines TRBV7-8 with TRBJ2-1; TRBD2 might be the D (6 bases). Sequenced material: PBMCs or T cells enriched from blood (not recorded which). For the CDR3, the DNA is TGTGCCAGCAGCTTAGCGCCGGGGGAGGTGTGGAGTGAGCAGTTCTTC. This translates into CASSLAPGEVWSEQFF. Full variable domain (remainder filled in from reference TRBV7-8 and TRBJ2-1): GAGVSQSPRYKVAKRGQDVALRCDPISGHVSLFWYQQALGQGPEFLTYFQNEAQLDKSGLPSDRFFAERPEGSVSTLKIQRTQQEDSAVYLCASSLAPGEVWSEQFFGPGTRLTVL.